A single sample is the source of the 30 T cell receptor beta chains below, sequenced in a study of shared clonotypes between healthy human individuals. Sequencing was performed with immunoSEQ multiplex PCR; in TCRdb, only in-frame clones are kept and a portion is missing. Of 1.4 million to 1.5 million clones in the sample, more than 95% were seen once. Sequenced: naive CD4+ T cells sorted from blood. The sample's subset: CD45RA+ positively selected. These receptors originate from a man between 25 and 39 years old in good health.

The V gene is TRBV5-8, the J gene TRBJ2-7; D call uncertain. The CDR3 has 17 amino acids. In germline, CDR1 is SGHTS, CDR2 YDEGEE. The ends were cut back, 0 bases at V and 1 base at J, with 17 bases in the middle. CDR3 protein: CASSLGSFVVGSYEQYF. CDR3 nucleotide sequence: TGTGCCAGCAGCTTGGGTAGCTTCGTTGTGGGATCCTACGAGCAGTACTTC.

The chain employs TRBV7-9 and TRBJ1-1; 7 positions agree with TRBD1. The CDR3 has 16 amino acids. Germline CDR1 SEHNR, CDR2 FQNEAQ (reference sequence). Germline trimming cut 5 bases from V and 0 bases from J; bases unmatched to any gene: 9. CDR3 sequence reads: CASSPGTEILNTEAFF. As DNA, the CDR3 is TGTGCCAGCAGCCCCGGGACAGAAATTTTGAACACTGAAGCTTTCTTT.

This chain joins TRBV6-1 and TRBJ2-5; D is perhaps TRBD2 (6 bases). This CDR3 has 13 amino acids. V gave up 6 bases and J gave up 4 bases, with 12 bases separating them. The germline V gene encodes CDR1 MNHNS and CDR2 SASEGT. CDR3 loop: CASRGGPPETQYF. In DNA, the CDR3 is TGTGCCAGCAGGGGGGGACCACCAGAGACCCAGTACTTC.

This chain joins TRBV28 and TRBJ2-6, with 9 bases identical to TRBD1. Per the germline V gene, CDR1 is MDHEN and CDR2 is SYDVKM. V gave up 6 bases and J gave up 1 base; unmatched junction bases: 16. The CDR3 runs to 20 residues. The CDR3 DNA reads as TGTGCCAGCAGGCTCCGGATTACAGGGGGCCGCTTATCTGGGGCCAACGTCCTGACTTTC. It yields the protein CASRLRITGGRLSGANVLTF.

This chain joins TRBV18 and TRBJ2-1, with 11 bases aligning to TRBD2. The CDR3 is made up of 15 amino acids. From germline, CDR1 is KGHSH and CDR2 LQKENI. After removal of 5 bases from V and 5 bases from J, the junction contained 5 bases not matched to a gene. In nucleotides, the CDR3 is TGTGCCAGCTCAGCCACTAGCGGGAGAAACAATGAGCAGTTCTTC. This codes for CASSATSGRNNEQFF.

The chain recombines TRBV6-1 with TRBJ2-1; the D gene is possibly TRBD1 (6 bases). CDR1 is MNHNS and CDR2 is SASEGT in the germline V gene. The CDR3 loop spans 15 amino acids. V was shortened by 6 bases and J by 5 bases, with 17 bases between the two germline ends. CDR3: CASSRQVIPDNEQFF. The CDR3 DNA follows: TGTGCCAGCAGCAGACAGGTTATCCCCGACAATGAGCAGTTCTTC.

The chain joins TRBV7-9 to TRBJ2-7; possibly TRBD1 for D (6 bases). Germline CDR1 SEHNR, CDR2 FQNEAQ (reference sequence). V lost 3 bases, J lost 7 bases, and 16 bases lay in between. The CDR3 has 14 amino acids. The CDR3 coding sequence is TGTGCCAGCAGCTTTGGCACAGGGCCGGGGGAGCAGTACTTC. Translated, it gives CASSFGTGPGEQYF. Full variable domain (outside the CDR3, taken from reference TRBV7-9 and TRBJ2-7): DTGVSQNPRHKITKRGQNVTFRCDPISEHNRLYWYRQTLGQGPEFLTYFQNEAQLEKSRLLSDRFSAERPKGSFSTLEIQRTEQGDSAMYLCASSFGTGPGEQYFGPGTRLTVT.

The chain couples TRBV30 to TRBJ2-5; D is ambiguous. V lost 3 bases to trimming and J lost 1 base, with 9 bases between them. The CDR3 has 13 amino acids. Germline values: CDR1 GTSNPN, CDR2 SVGIG (reference sequence). CDR3 region: CAWRGKVQETQYF. The CDR3 nucleotides are TGTGCCTGGAGGGGGAAGGTCCAAGAGACCCAGTACTTC.

This chain connects TRBV6-1 to TRBJ2-3; D possibly corresponds to TRBD1 (5 bases). The CDR3 contains 13 residues. CDR1 and CDR2 from the germline V gene are MNHNS and SASEGT. Deletions cut 8 bases from V and 1 base from J, with 10 bases between. CDR3 DNA: TGTGCCAGCGGGGAACAGGGCACAGATACGCAGTATTTT. This sequence encodes CASGEQGTDTQYF.

V usage is TRBV28 and J usage is TRBJ1-5; no definite D call. Germline V gene sequence: CDR1 MDHEN, CDR2 SYDVKM. Trimming pared 2 bases from V and 8 bases from J, leaving 10 bases between. The CDR3 is made up of 13 amino acids. CDR3 sequence: CASSLLAGEPQHF. The CDR3 DNA reads TGTGCCAGCAGTTTACTCGCAGGAGAGCCCCAGCATTTT.

The chain combines TRBV7-2 with TRBJ1-2, with D unclear. The CDR3 is made up of 15 amino acids. Germline CDR1 is SGHTA and CDR2 is FQGNSA. Trimming left V 1 base short and J 9 bases short, with 18 bases between. CDR3 bases: TGTGCCAGCAGCTTAGTGGGCAGGCGGTATGCGAGCTACACCTTC. Its protein is CASSLVGRRYASYTF.

The chain employs TRBV7-9 and TRBJ1-2; possibly TRBD1 for D (5 bases). The CDR3 covers 15 residues. V dropped 0 bases and J dropped 2 bases, with 10 bases sitting between them. From germline, CDR1 is SEHNR and CDR2 FQNEAQ (reference sequence). The CDR3 nucleotides read TGTGCCAGCAGCTTAGCGATCGGGGGAAACTATGGCTACACCTTC. It is translated as CASSLAIGGNYGYTF.

This clone has only one observation. The chain combines TRBV15 with TRBJ1-4; D call uncertain. The germline V and J ends were trimmed by 1 base and 4 bases, with 16 bases remaining between them. The germline gives CDR1 LNHNV, CDR2 YYDKDF (reference sequence). CDR3 size: 17 residues. In DNA form, the CDR3 reads TGTGCCACCAGCAGAGGGGGTTTGGTAGCCGGTAATGAAAAACTGTTTTTT. Protein product: CATSRGGLVAGNEKLFF.

The chain couples TRBV4-1 to TRBJ1-2; a possible D gene is TRBD1 (5 bases). The CDR3 is made up of 15 amino acids. The germline gives CDR1 MGHRA, CDR2 YSYEKL. Trimming took 0 bases from V and 2 from J, leaving 10 bases between them. CDR3: CASSQDSGTNYGYTF. CDR3 nucleotide sequence: TGCGCCAGCAGCCAAGATAGTGGGACCAACTATGGCTACACCTTC.

This sequence joins TRBV28 and TRBJ2-3; the D is unclear. The germline V gene has CDR1 MDHEN and CDR2 SYDVKM. This CDR3 has 14 amino acids. The ends were cut back, 5 bases at V and 6 bases at J, with 15 bases in the middle. The DNA of the CDR3 is TGTGCCAGCAGTCTTCCCACACGCCCCGATACGCAGTATTTT. Translated: CASSLPTRPDTQYF.

The CDR3 protein is CASSLGDRANTGELFF. CDR3 DNA: TGCGCCAGCAGCTTGGGGGACAGGGCGAACACCGGGGAGCTGTTTTTT. V is TRBV5-1 and J is TRBJ2-2; 9 bases fit TRBD1. The CDR3 has 16 amino acids. Losses at the gene ends were 0 bases for V and 0 bases for J; bases not matched to a gene: 0. Germline V CDR1 and CDR2: SGHRS, YFSETQ.

As for this clone: One end of the junction varies from germline; a read error may be responsible. This chain connects TRBV5-6 to TRBJ2-2; D not resolved. Germline CDR1 reads SGHDT; CDR2 reads YYEEEE. The CDR3 is 13 residues long. The CDR3 nucleotides are TGTGCCAGCAGCTTAAAGAACGCCGGGGAGCTGTTTTTT. Protein sequence: CASSLKNAGELFF.

The CDR3 region has the DNA TGTGCCAGTAGTAAAGACAGGGGGACCACAGATACGCAGTATTTT. Its translation: CASSKDRGTTDTQYF. The V and J genes are TRBV19 and TRBJ2-3, with TRBD1 identical over 9 bases. The CDR3 is made up of 15 amino acids. The V and J ends lost 4 bases and 2 bases, in that order; junction bases with no gene match: 4. Germline V CDR1 and CDR2: LNHDA, SQIVND (reference sequence).

In DNA form, the CDR3 reads TGTGCCAGCAGTGAATGGCCGGGATACAATGAGCAGTTCTTC. The encoded protein is CASSEWPGYNEQFF. This sequence joins TRBV25-1 and TRBJ2-1; TRBD2 is a possible D gene (5 bases). Germline values: CDR1 MGHDK, CDR2 SYGVNS. CDR3 size: 14 residues. The V and J ends lost 1 base and 4 bases respectively, with 8 bases between them.

The chain recombines TRBV2 with TRBJ2-7; 8 bases align to TRBD1. The CDR3 is 13 amino acids. The V gene's germline CDR1 is SNHLY and CDR2 FYNNEI. The V segment lost 7 bases and the J segment 1 base; nucleotides outside the gene matches: 3. In DNA form, the CDR3 reads TGTGCCAGCAATAGGGACAGGTCCTACGAGCAGTACTTC. This translates into CASNRDRSYEQYF.

The chain uses TRBV11-2 and TRBJ2-1; 8 nucleotides align to TRBD2. This CDR3 has 15 residues. In germline, CDR1 is SGHAT, CDR2 FQNNGV. V was pared by 0 bases and J by 9 bases, with 7 bases of the junction left unmatched. CDR3 DNA: TGTGCCAGCAGCTTAGATAGTCTAGCGGGTGGTGAGCAGTTCTTC. It translates to CASSLDSLAGGEQFF.

The rearrangement uses TRBV11-3 and TRBJ2-1; D is ambiguous. Germline values: CDR1 SGHNT, CDR2 YENEEA. Trimming pared 2 bases from V and 0 bases from J, leaving 11 bases between. The CDR3 has 16 amino acids. This CDR3 is CASSLSSASSYNEQFF. In DNA form, the CDR3 reads TGTGCCAGCAGCTTATCTTCCGCAAGCTCCTACAATGAGCAGTTCTTC.

This sequence joins TRBV19 and TRBJ2-2; 7 bases map to TRBD2. The germline V gene has CDR1 LNHDA and CDR2 SQIVND (reference sequence). Germline trimming cut 6 bases from V and 5 bases from J; bases unmatched to any gene: 9. CDR3 length equals 15 residues. CDR3 DNA: TGTGCCAGTAGGGAGGCGGGAGAGAGGACCGGGGAGCTGTTTTTT. Translation gives CASREAGERTGELFF. Full variable domain (rest looked up from reference TRBV19 and TRBJ2-2): DGGITQSPKYLFRKEGQNVTLSCEQNLNHDAMYWYRQDPGQGLRLIYYSQIVNDFQKGDIAEGYSVSREKKESFPLTVTSAQKNPTAFYLCASREAGERTGELFFGEGSRLTVL.

The rearrangement links TRBV5-1 to TRBJ2-5; D is possibly TRBD1 (5 bases). Germline assignment: CDR1 SGHRS and CDR2 YFSETQ. The V end lost 4 bases, the J end lost 3 bases, and 13 bases lay between the germline ends. The length of the CDR3 is 14 residues. CDR3 region: CASSGARNEETQYF. In DNA form, the CDR3 reads TGCGCCAGCAGCGGGGCCAGAAATGAAGAGACCCAGTACTTC.

J is TRBJ1-5 and V is TRBV29-1; 9 nucleotides align to TRBD1. The length of the CDR3 is 13 residues. V dropped 6 bases and J dropped 6; count of bases not matched to a gene: 6. The germline gives CDR1 SQVTM, CDR2 ANQGSEA. CDR3 in amino acids: CSVGQGRGQPQHF. CDR3 nucleotides: TGCAGCGTCGGACAGGGGCGCGGTCAGCCCCAGCATTTT.

V is TRBV5-6 and J is TRBJ2-7; D is undetermined. CDR3 size: 14 residues. Germline values: CDR1 SGHDT, CDR2 YYEEEE. Deletions cut 0 bases from V and 2 bases from J, with 9 bases between. The CDR3 coding sequence is TGTGCCAGCAGCTTGGGGGAATGGGCCTACGAGCAGTACTTC. Translated, it gives CASSLGEWAYEQYF.

The V and J genes are TRBV5-4 and TRBJ1-4; D gene uncertain. Per germline, CDR1 SGHNT and CDR2 YYREEE (reference sequence). Trimming removed 2 bases at V and 7 bases at J, with 18 bases between. The CDR3 runs to 16 residues. DNA of the CDR3: TGTGCCAGCAGCTTCGGCGTGAATCTCGGCAGTGAAAAACTGTTTTTT. It is translated as CASSFGVNLGSEKLFF.

This chain uses TRBV5-1 with TRBJ2-7; TRBD2 matches 7 bases. Per the germline V gene, CDR1 is SGHRS and CDR2 is YFSETQ. The CDR3 has 15 residues. After removal of 1 base from V and 7 bases from J, the junction contained 11 bases not matched to a gene. The CDR3 bases are TGCGCCAGCAGCTTGATTTTGGGGGGGACTGCTGAGCAGTACTTC. Protein: CASSLILGGTAEQYF. Full variable domain (remainder filled in from reference TRBV5-1 and TRBJ2-7): KAGVTQTPRYLIKTRGQQVTLSCSPISGHRSVSWYQQTPGQGLQFLFEYFSETQRNKGNFPGRFSGRQFSNSRSEMNVSTLELGDSALYLCASSLILGGTAEQYFGPGTRLTVT.

The V gene is TRBV7-3, the J gene TRBJ2-2; D ambiguous. V gave up 6 bases and J gave up 4 bases, with 9 bases separating them. The length of the CDR3 is 13 residues. Germline CDR1 is SGHTA and CDR2 is FQGTGA. CDR3 residues: CASRDVSTGELFF. In DNA form, the CDR3 reads TGTGCCAGCAGAGACGTGAGCACCGGGGAGCTGTTTTTT.

V and J are TRBV28 and TRBJ1-5; TRBD1 agrees at 9 bases. This CDR3 spans 15 amino acids. Germline V CDR1 and CDR2: MDHEN, SYDVKM. V shed 6 bases, J shed 2 bases, and the junction held 5 bases outside the gene matches. CDR3 loop: CASRKDRGGNQPQHF. Here the CDR3 DNA reads TGTGCCAGCAGAAAGGACAGGGGAGGCAATCAGCCCCAGCATTTT.